This TCR beta chain comes out of a study of a mutant IDH1 vaccine in newly diagnosed glioma. Overall study context: First vaccine doses came 4-6 weeks after radiotherapy alone, or with temozolomide cycles. Most patients had radiochemotherapy with temozolomide before enrollment; others had one alone.

This CDR3 is built from 15 residues. Germline V gene sequence: CDR1 MNHEY, CDR2 SVGAGI. V lost 6 bases, J lost 4 bases, and 16 bases lay in between. Method: immunoSEQ multiplex PCR; TCRdb's copy keeps in-frame clones and lacks some. The table lists some 42,000 clones, roughly 88% of them singletons, with around 1.7% in the top ten. Of note for this clone: What it recognizes is unknown.

The time point is: week 5, during vaccination. All doses held 300 ug of mutant IDH1 20-mer peptide, with topical imiquimod. The source of this sequence is a man in his forties with glioma. The chain combines TRBV6-5 with TRBJ2-1; no clear D. Here the sequenced sample was PBMCs, taken from a glioma patient whose treatment included an IDH1 peptide vaccine. This CDR3 reads CASRIRTLDYNEQFF. CDR3 in DNA: TGTGCCAGCAGAATCAGAACCCTAGATTACAATGAGCAGTTCTTC.